This note documents a single TCR beta chain sequence. In the original analysis: Researchers report that nucleated cell counts were estimated from reference gene primer amplification. Sequencing used immunoSEQ multiplex PCR; TCRdb keeps in-frame clones, though not all of them. V, J and clone size are taken as reported in that table, and D and trimming were inferred from the DNA itself. The profile shows nearly 250,000 clones, about 80% of them singletons. The data were taken from a study of blood T cell repertoires in COVID-19. The overall study: Samples came from the United States, Italy and Spain, spanning acute and convalescent COVID-19. Nucleic acid was either cDNA or gDNA, and it came from T cells, B-cell-depleted T cells, or PBMCs.

The CDR3 runs to 18 residues. CDR1 is MNHEY, CDR2 SMNVEV, per germline (reference sequence). With V trimmed by 10 bases and J by 1 base, 14 bases remained unmatched. Sequenced input: peripheral blood. The TCR sequence derives from a woman older than 75 with acute or convalescent COVID-19. V gene TRBV27 combines with J gene TRBJ1-5; 12 nucleotides line up with TRBD1. CDR3 sequence: CATQQGTGGPISNQPQHF. CDR3 nucleotide sequence: TGTGCCACCCAACAAGGGACAGGGGGCCCCATAAGCAATCAGCCCCAGCATTTT.